A single sample is the source of the 18 T cell receptor beta chains below, sequenced in a study of cytomegalovirus exposure and HLA in healthy donors listed by TCRdb under 2017. The protocol used for the library was the immunoSEQ multiplex PCR assay. For the multiplex PCR, a mixture combining 60 forward primers for TCR Vbeta segments and 13 reverse primers for TCR Jbeta segments was used. TCRdb mirrors the immuneACCESS table, restricted to in-frame sequences. Some clones are absent from its copies; in checked studies, under half trace to an unresolved V gene, and the reason for the others is unknown. This sample lists 130,000 or so clones; around 80% were detected once. The ten largest make up more than 1.4% of the sample. Sequenced material: PBMCs. The receptor set was obtained from a young woman in good health and CMV-seronegative.

The chain links TRBV6-5 to TRBJ2-1; 7 bases line up with TRBD2. The CDR3 is 15 residues long. With 6 bases clipped from V and 4 bases from J, the junction kept 9 bases outside the gene matches. Germline V gene lookup returns CDR1 MNHEY and CDR2 SVGAGI. The CDR3 loop reads CASRESGNLYNEQFF. DNA for the CDR3: TGTGCCAGCAGAGAAAGCGGGAACCTATACAATGAGCAGTTCTTC.

DNA for the CDR3: TGTGCCAGCAGTTTAAGGGACAGGGGGGGACAAGAGACCCAGTACTTC. Protein sequence: CASSLRDRGGQETQYF. The rearrangement uses TRBV27 and TRBJ2-5, with 11 positions matching TRBD1. J lost 2 bases, V lost 2 bases, and 4 bases had no gene match. This CDR3 contains 16 residues. CDR1 and CDR2 from the germline V gene are MNHEY and SMNVEV (reference sequence).

The chain carries TRBV18 and TRBJ1-2; 8 bases agree with TRBD1. The germline CDR1 and CDR2 sequences are KGHSH and LQKENI. CDR3 length: 14 residues. With V trimmed by 5 bases and J by 8 bases, 10 bases remained unmatched. CDR3 in amino acids: CASSTGGSPLGYTF. In DNA form, the CDR3 reads TGTGCCAGCTCAACAGGGGGGAGCCCACTGGGCTACACCTTC. Looking up the rest from reference TRBV18 and TRBJ1-2 gives the full variable domain: NAGVMQNPRHLVRRRGQEARLRCSPMKGHSHVYWYRQLPEEGLKFMVYLQKENIIDESGMPKERFSAEFPKEGPSILRIQQVVRGDSAAYFCASSTGGSPLGYTFGSGTRLTVV.

This clone was seen just once. V is TRBV30 and J is TRBJ1-2, with TRBD1 matching 7 bases. Germline V CDR1 and CDR2: GTSNPN, SVGIG (reference sequence). V shed 1 base, J shed 0 bases, and the junction held 5 bases outside the gene matches. This CDR3 spans 15 amino acids. For the CDR3, the DNA is TGTGCCTGGAGTGAGGGACAGACCTCTAACTATGGCTACACCTTC. It encodes CAWSEGQTSNYGYTF.

This chain connects TRBV9 to TRBJ1-1, with TRBD1 identical over 7 bases. The CDR3 loop spans 16 amino acids. Germline loops: CDR1 SGDLS, CDR2 YYNGEE. The ends lost 0 bases at V and 1 base at J; junction bases unmatched: 6. In DNA form, the CDR3 reads TGTGCCAGCAGCGTAGACCCCGGGACAGAGAACACTGAAGCTTTCTTT. Protein sequence: CASSVDPGTENTEAFF.

This sequence joins TRBV7-2 and TRBJ2-1, with TRBD1 as a possible D gene (6 bases). V lost 5 bases to trimming and J lost 0 bases, with 17 bases between them. The CDR3 has 17 amino acids. Germline CDR1 SGHTA, CDR2 FQGNSA. The DNA of the CDR3 is TGTGCCAGCAGCACGACCGGGACACGGAGCTCCTACAATGAGCAGTTCTTC. Protein: CASSTTGTRSSYNEQFF.

This clone was seen a few times. The chain links TRBV12-5 to TRBJ1-4; TRBD1 matches at 9 bases. This CDR3 has 15 amino acids. The V and J ends lost 6 bases and 1 base, in that order; junction bases with no gene match: 3. The germline gives CDR1 LGHNT, CDR2 FRNRAP. CDR3 coding DNA: TGTGCTAGTGGCGCGGGACAGGGAACTAATGAAAAACTGTTTTTT. It specifies CASGAGQGTNEKLFF.

This chain connects TRBV7-9 to TRBJ2-3, with TRBD1 identical over 8 bases. Germline assignment: CDR1 SEHNR and CDR2 FQNEAQ (reference sequence). V shed 8 bases and J 0 bases; nucleotides not matched to a gene: 1. This CDR3 region has 13 residues. CDR3 coding DNA: TGTGCCAGCGGACAGGGTAGCACAGATACGCAGTATTTT. Amino acids: CASGQGSTDTQYF.

J is TRBJ1-1 and V is TRBV4-2, with a tentative D call TRBD1 (5 bases). Per germline, CDR1 LGHNA and CDR2 YNFKEQ. V was trimmed by 1 base and J by 5 bases, leaving 11 bases between them. The CDR3 extends over 14 amino acids. This CDR3 is CASSQVLGGTEAFF. DNA for the CDR3: TGTGCCAGCAGCCAAGTCCTGGGGGGAACTGAAGCTTTCTTT.

The chain combines TRBV5-6 with TRBJ1-1; TRBD1 might be the D (6 bases). Germline V gene data show CDR1 as SGHDT and CDR2 as YYEEEE. Trimming stripped 3 bases from V and 1 base from J, with 22 bases between. The CDR3 totals 18 residues. CDR3 residues: CASSSRVGARWGNTEAFF. CDR3 DNA: TGTGCCAGCAGCTCTAGGGTGGGGGCCAGGTGGGGGAACACTGAAGCTTTCTTT.

This clone showed up just once. The V and J genes are TRBV2 and TRBJ1-2; a possible D gene is TRBD1 (5 bases). V was pared by 7 bases and J by 2 bases, with 17 bases between. The CDR3 length is 15 residues. Looked up from germline, CDR1 is SNHLY and CDR2 is FYNNEI. The CDR3 DNA is TGTGCCAGCATTCGAGCTGGACACGGAAACTATGGCTACACCTTC. This translates into CASIRAGHGNYGYTF.

This rearrangement joins TRBV7-9 to TRBJ2-1; TRBD1 might be the D (7 bases). Germline lookup yields CDR1 SEHNR and CDR2 FQNEAQ (reference sequence). This CDR3 spans 15 amino acids. The ends were cut back, 5 bases at V and 8 bases at J, with 19 bases in the middle. The chain's CDR3 is CASSPEGAQWDEQFF. The CDR3 DNA reads as TGTGCCAGCAGCCCGGAGGGGGCCCAATGGGATGAGCAGTTCTTC.

The V and J genes are TRBV7-9 and TRBJ2-5; 7 nucleotides agree with TRBD2. This CDR3 region has 13 residues. CDR1 is SEHNR and CDR2 is FQNEAQ in the germline V gene (reference sequence). V shed 8 bases and J 1 base; nucleotides not matched to a gene: 4. CDR3 loop: CASHSGFQETQYF. CDR3 bases: TGTGCCAGCCATAGCGGGTTCCAAGAGACCCAGTACTTC.

This clone was detected only a few times. This chain uses TRBV5-6 with TRBJ2-1; 9 nucleotides agree with TRBD1. The V gene's germline CDR1 is SGHDT and CDR2 YYEEEE. V was clipped by 5 bases and J by 5 bases; unmatched bases: 8. The CDR3 is 15 residues long. CDR3 region: CASRYTGTGNNEQFF. The CDR3 DNA is TGTGCCAGCAGATATACCGGGACAGGGAACAATGAGCAGTTCTTC.

The chain employs TRBV7-9 and TRBJ1-3; 7 positions agree with TRBD1. This CDR3 has 15 amino acids. J was trimmed by 9 bases and V by 5 bases; bases with no gene match: 13. The germline gives CDR1 SEHNR, CDR2 FQNEAQ (reference sequence). In DNA, the CDR3 is TGTGCCAGCAGCGGACAGGATCCGTGGGTTGGCACCATATATTTT. Encoded protein: CASSGQDPWVGTIYF.

This chain joins TRBV6-6 and TRBJ2-4, with a tentative D call TRBD2 (7 bases). Deletions cut 5 bases from V and 0 bases from J, with 11 bases between. CDR3 length: 15 amino acids. Germline CDR1 and CDR2: MNHNY and SVGAGI (reference sequence). In DNA form, the CDR3 reads TGTGCCAGCAGTCCCGGGGGGCTAGCCAAAAACATTCAGTACTTC. Its translation is CASSPGGLAKNIQYF.

The V gene is TRBV2, the J gene TRBJ1-2; D perhaps matches TRBD1 (6 bases). The CDR3 runs 15 residues. Germline assignment: CDR1 SNHLY and CDR2 FYNNEI. Deletions cut 4 bases from V and 0 bases from J, with 12 bases between. The CDR3 DNA follows: TGTGCCAGCAGTGTCGCAGGGGCAGCTAACTATGGCTACACCTTC. Residues: CASSVAGAANYGYTF.

The chain is built from TRBV5-1 and TRBJ2-7, with D maybe TRBD2 (6 bases). Trimming took off 1 base at V and 5 bases at J, with 19 bases between the two ends. CDR1 and CDR2 (germline): SGHRS, YFSETQ. The CDR3 is made up of 16 amino acids. CDR3 sequence reads: CASSLLPGSTTHEQYF. The DNA of the CDR3 is TGCGCCAGCAGCTTGTTGCCCGGGAGCACCACCCACGAGCAGTACTTC.